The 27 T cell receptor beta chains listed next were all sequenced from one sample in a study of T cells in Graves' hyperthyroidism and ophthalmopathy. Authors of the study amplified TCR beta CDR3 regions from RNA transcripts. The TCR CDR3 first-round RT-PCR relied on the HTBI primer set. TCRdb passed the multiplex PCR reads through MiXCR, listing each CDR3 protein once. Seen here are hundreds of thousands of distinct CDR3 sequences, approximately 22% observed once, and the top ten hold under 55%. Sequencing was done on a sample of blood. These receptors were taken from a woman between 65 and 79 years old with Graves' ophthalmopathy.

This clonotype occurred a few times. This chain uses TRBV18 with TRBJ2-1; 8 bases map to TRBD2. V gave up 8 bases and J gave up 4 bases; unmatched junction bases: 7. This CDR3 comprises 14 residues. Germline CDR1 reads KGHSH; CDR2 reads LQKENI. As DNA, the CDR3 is TGTGCCAGCGGGCCGGGACTAGGTTACAATGAGCAGTTCTTC. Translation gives CASGPGLGYNEQFF.

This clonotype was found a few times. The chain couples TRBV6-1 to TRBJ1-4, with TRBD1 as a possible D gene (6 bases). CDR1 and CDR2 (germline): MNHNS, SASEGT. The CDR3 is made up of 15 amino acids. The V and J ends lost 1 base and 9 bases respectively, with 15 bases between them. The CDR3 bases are TGTGCCAGCAGTGAAGGGGCAGGGGAGGCTAAAAAACTGTTTTTT. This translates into CASSEGAGEAKKLFF.

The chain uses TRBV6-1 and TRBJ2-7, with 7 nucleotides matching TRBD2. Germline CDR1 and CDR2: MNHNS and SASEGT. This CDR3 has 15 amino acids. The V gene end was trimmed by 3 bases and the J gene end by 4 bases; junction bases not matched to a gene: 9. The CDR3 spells CASSEPGTNSYEQYF. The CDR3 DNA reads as TGTGCCAGCAGTGAGCCCGGGACTAACTCATACGAGCAGTACTTC.

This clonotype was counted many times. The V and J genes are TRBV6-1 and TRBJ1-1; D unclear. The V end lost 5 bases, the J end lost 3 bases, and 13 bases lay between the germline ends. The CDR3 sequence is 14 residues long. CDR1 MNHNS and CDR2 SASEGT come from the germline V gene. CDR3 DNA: TGTGCCAGCAGTTACTATCTGAGTGACACTGAAGCTTTCTTT. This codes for CASSYYLSDTEAFF.

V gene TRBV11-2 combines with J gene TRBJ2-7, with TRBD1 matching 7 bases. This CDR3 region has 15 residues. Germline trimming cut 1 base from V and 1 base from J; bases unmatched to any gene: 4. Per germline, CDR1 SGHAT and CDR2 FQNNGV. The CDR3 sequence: CASSLADRRSYEQYF. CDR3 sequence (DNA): TGTGCCAGCAGCTTAGCGGACAGGAGATCCTACGAGCAGTACTTC.

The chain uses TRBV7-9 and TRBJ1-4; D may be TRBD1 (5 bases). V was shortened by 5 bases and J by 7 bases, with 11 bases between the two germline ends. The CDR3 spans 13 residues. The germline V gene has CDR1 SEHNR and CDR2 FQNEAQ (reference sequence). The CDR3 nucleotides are TGTGCCAGCAGCGACCCAGGGATTGAAAAACTGTTTTTT. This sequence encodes CASSDPGIEKLFF. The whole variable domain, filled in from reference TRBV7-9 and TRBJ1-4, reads DTGVSQNPRHKITKRGQNVTFRCDPISEHNRLYWYRQTLGQGPEFLTYFQNEAQLEKSRLLSDRFSAERPKGSFSTLEIQRTEQGDSAMYLCASSDPGIEKLFFGSGTQLSVL.

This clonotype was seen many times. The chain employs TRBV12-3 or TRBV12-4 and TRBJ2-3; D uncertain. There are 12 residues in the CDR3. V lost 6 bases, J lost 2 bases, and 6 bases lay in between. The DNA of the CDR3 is TGTGCCAGCAGCCTTGCCACAGATACGCAGTATTTT. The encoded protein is CASSLATDTQYF.

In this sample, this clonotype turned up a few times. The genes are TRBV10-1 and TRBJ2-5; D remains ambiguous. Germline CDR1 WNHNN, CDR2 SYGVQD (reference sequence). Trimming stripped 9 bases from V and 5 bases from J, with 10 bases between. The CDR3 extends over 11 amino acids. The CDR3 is CASGYAETQYF. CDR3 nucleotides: TGCGCCAGTGGTTACGCGGAGACCCAGTACTTC.

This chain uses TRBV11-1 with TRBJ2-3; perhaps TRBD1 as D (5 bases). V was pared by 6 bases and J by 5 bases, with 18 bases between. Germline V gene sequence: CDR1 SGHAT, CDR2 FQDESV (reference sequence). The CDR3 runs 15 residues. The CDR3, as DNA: TGTGCCAGCAGTGGGCAGGGAATAGTCATAGATACGCAGTATTTT. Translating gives CASSGQGIVIDTQYF.

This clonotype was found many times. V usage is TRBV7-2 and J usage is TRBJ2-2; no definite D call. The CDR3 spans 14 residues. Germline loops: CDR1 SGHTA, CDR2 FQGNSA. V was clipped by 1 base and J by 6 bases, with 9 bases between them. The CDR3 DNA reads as TGTGCCAGCAGCTTAGACCGGTTGGCCGGGGAGCTGTTTTTT. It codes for CASSLDRLAGELFF.

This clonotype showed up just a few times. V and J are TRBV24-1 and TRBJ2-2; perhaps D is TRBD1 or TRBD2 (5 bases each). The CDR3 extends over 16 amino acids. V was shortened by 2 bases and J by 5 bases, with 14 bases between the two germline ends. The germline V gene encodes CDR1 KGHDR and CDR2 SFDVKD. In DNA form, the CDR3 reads TGTGCCACCAGTGATTCGGACATCTGGGGGACCGGGGAGCTGTTTTTT. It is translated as CATSDSDIWGTGELFF.

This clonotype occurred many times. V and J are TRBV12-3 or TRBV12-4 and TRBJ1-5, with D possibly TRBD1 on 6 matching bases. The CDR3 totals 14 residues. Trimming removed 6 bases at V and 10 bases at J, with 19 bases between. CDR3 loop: CASSTTGPKGPQHF. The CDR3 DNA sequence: TGTGCCAGCAGCACTACAGGGCCCAAGGGTCCCCAGCATTTT.

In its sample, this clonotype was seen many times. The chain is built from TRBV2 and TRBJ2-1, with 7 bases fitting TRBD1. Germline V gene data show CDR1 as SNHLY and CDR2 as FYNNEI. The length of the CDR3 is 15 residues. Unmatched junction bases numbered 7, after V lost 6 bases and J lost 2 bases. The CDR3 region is CASRLQGTAYNEQFF. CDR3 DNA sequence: TGTGCCAGCAGACTCCAAGGGACAGCCTACAATGAGCAGTTCTTC.

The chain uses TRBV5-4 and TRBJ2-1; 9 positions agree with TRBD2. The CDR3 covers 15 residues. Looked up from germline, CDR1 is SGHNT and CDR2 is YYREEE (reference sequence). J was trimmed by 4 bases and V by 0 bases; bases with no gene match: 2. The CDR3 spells CASSLDLAGYNEQFF. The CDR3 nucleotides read TGTGCCAGCAGCTTGGACCTAGCGGGGTACAATGAGCAGTTCTTC.

The CDR3 bases are TGTGCCAGCAGCTCCGGGACCGGCGGCTTGGAGCAGTACTTC. It specifies CASSSGTGGLEQYF. The chain joins TRBV7-9 to TRBJ2-7; D assignment may be TRBD1 or TRBD2 (5 bases each). The CDR3 is made up of 14 amino acids. With 4 bases removed from V and 7 bases from J, the gap between germline ends came to 17 bases. The germline V gene has CDR1 SEHNR and CDR2 FQNEAQ (reference sequence). Complete variable domain (other parts from reference TRBV7-9 and TRBJ2-7): DTGVSQNPRHKITKRGQNVTFRCDPISEHNRLYWYRQTLGQGPEFLTYFQNEAQLEKSRLLSDRFSAERPKGSFSTLEIQRTEQGDSAMYLCASSSGTGGLEQYFGPGTRLTVT.

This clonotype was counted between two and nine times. The chain's CDR3 is CASSSTTSSYNSPLHF. Written as DNA, the CDR3 is TGTGCCAGCAGCTCAACTACGAGCTCCTATAATTCACCCCTCCACTTT. This chain joins TRBV7-6 and TRBJ1-6; D remains ambiguous. CDR1 is SGHVS and CDR2 is FNYEAQ in the germline V gene. V was trimmed by 4 bases and J by 0 bases, leaving 10 bases between them. This CDR3 spans 16 amino acids.

The CDR3: CAISEWAYEQYF. CDR3 in DNA: TGTGCCATCAGTGAGTGGGCCTACGAGCAGTACTTC. This sequence joins TRBV10-3 and TRBJ2-7; D is unclear. The CDR3 sequence is 12 residues long. Germline CDR1 ENHRY, CDR2 SYGVKD. V dropped 1 base and J dropped 2 bases, with 3 bases sitting between them.

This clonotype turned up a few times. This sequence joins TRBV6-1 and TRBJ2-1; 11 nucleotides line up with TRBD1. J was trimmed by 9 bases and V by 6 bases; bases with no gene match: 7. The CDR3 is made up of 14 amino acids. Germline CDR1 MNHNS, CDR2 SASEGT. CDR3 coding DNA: TGTGCCAGCAGCCCGGGACAGGGGGGTTTTGAGCAGTTCTTC. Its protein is CASSPGQGGFEQFF.

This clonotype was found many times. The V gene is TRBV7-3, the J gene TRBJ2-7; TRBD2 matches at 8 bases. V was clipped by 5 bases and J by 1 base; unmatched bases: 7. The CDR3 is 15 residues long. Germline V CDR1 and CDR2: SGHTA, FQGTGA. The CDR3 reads CASSAAGGRSYEQYF. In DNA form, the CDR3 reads TGTGCCAGCAGCGCGGCGGGAGGCAGGTCCTACGAGCAGTACTTC.

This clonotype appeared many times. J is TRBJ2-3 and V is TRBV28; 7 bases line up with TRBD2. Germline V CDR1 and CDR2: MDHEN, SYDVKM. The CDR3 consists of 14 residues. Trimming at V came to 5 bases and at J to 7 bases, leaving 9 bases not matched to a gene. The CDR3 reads CASSVEAGLYTQYF. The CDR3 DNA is TGTGCCAGCAGTGTGGAAGCGGGATTGTATACGCAGTATTTT.

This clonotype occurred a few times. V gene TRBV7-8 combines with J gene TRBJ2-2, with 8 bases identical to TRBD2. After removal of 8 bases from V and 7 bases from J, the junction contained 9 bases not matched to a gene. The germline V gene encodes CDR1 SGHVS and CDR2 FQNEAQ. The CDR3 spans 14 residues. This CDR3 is CASRPGGSDGELFF. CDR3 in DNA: TGTGCCAGCCGCCCGGGGGGGTCGGACGGGGAGCTGTTTTTT.

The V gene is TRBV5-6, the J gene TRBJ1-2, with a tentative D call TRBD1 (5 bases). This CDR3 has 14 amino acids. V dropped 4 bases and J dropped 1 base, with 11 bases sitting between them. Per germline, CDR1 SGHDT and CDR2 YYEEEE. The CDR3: CASSRGQINYGYTF. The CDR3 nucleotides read TGTGCCAGCAGCCGAGGACAAATTAACTATGGCTACACCTTC.

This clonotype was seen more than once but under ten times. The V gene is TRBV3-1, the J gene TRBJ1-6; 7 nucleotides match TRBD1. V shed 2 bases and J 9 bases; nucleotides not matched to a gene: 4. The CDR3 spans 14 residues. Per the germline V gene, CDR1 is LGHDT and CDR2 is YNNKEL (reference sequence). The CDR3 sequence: CASSQQTGLSPLHF. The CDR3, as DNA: TGTGCCAGCAGCCAACAGACAGGGCTTTCACCCCTCCACTTT.

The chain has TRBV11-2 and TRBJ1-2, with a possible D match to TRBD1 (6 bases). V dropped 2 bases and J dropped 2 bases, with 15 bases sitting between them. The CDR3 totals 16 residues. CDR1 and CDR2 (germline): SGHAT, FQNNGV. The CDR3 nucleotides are TGTGCCAGCAGCTTAAGGGGGGGGTACCTAAACTATGGCTACACCTTC. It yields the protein CASSLRGGYLNYGYTF.

The CDR3 here is CASSRTGGRYITEAFF. In nucleotides, the CDR3 is TGTGCCAGCAGTCGGACAGGGGGCAGGTATATCACTGAAGCTTTCTTT. The chain is built from TRBV6-2 or TRBV6-3 and TRBJ1-1; TRBD1 aligns across 11 bases. The J segment lost 4 bases and the V segment lost 5 bases, leaving 9 bases of the junction unmatched. Germline loops: CDR1 MNHEY, CDR2 SVGEGT. The CDR3 is 16 amino acids.

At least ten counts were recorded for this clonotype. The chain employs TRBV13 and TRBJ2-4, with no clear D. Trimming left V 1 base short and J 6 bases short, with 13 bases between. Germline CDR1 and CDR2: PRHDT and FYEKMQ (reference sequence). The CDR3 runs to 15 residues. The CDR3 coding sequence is TGTGCCAGCAGCTTAGTCGCCGGTGTTGGAAACATTCAGTACTTC. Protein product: CASSLVAGVGNIQYF. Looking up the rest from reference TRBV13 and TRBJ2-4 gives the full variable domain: AAGVIQSPRHLIKEKRETATLKCYPIPRHDTVYWYQQGPGQDPQFLISFYEKMQSDKGSIPDRFSAQQFSDYHSELNMSSLELGDSALYFCASSLVAGVGNIQYFGAGTRLSVL.

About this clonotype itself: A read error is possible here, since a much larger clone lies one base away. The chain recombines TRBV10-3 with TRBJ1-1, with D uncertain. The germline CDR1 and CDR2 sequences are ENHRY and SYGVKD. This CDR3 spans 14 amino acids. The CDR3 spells CAVSESGGNTEAFF. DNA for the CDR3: TGTGCCGTCAGTGAGTCGGGAGGAAACACTGAAGCTTTCTTT.